Listed here are 22 T cell receptor beta chains from one sample, sequenced in a study of cytomegalovirus exposure and HLA in healthy donors. PCR primers comprised 60 Vbeta and 13 Jbeta primers. Profiling relied on immunoSEQ multiplex PCR, and the TCRdb table lists in-frame clones only, not all of them. The sample has roughly 190,000 clones; approximately 79% are singletons. Sample: PBMCs. The receptor set was obtained from a woman under 30 in good health and CMV-seronegative.

This rearrangement joins TRBV11-3 to TRBJ2-3; 7 bases fit TRBD2. V shed 1 base, J shed 3 bases, and the junction held 1 base outside the gene matches. The V gene's germline CDR1 is SGHNT and CDR2 YENEEA. This CDR3 contains 14 residues. CDR3 amino acids: CASSLGGSTDTQYF. The CDR3 DNA sequence: TGTGCCAGCAGCTTAGGCGGGAGTACAGATACGCAGTATTTT.

This clone has a handful of counts. V and J are TRBV28 and TRBJ1-2; D not resolved. Germline assignment: CDR1 MDHEN and CDR2 SYDVKM. The CDR3 has 13 amino acids. V lost 5 bases and J 4 bases, leaving 11 bases between the germline ends. CDR3 sequence reads: CASSPPPSYGYTF. DNA for the CDR3: TGTGCCAGCAGTCCCCCGCCGAGCTATGGCTACACCTTC.

The V call is TRBV2, the J call TRBJ1-1, with no clear D. Germline V gene data show CDR1 as SNHLY and CDR2 as FYNNEI. V lost 0 bases, J lost 2 bases, and 7 bases lay in between. The CDR3 contains 14 residues. The DNA of the CDR3 is TGTGCCAGCAGTGAAGCGCGGTTTAACACTGAAGCTTTCTTT. Protein product: CASSEARFNTEAFF.

The V gene is TRBV18, the J gene TRBJ2-1; 10 bases are a match to TRBD2. V gave up 4 bases and J gave up 9 bases; unmatched junction bases: 6. The CDR3 contains 14 residues. CDR1 and CDR2 from the germline V gene are KGHSH and LQKENI. The DNA for the CDR3 is TGTGCCAGCTCACAACTAGCGGGGCAGAGTGAGCAGTTCTTC. Residues: CASSQLAGQSEQFF.

The chain couples TRBV5-1 to TRBJ1-3, with D tentatively TRBD1 (5 bases). Trimming took 0 bases from V and 2 from J, leaving 6 bases between them. The CDR3 has 14 amino acids. Germline assignment: CDR1 SGHRS and CDR2 YFSETQ. The CDR3 here is CASSLGQTGNTIYF. The CDR3 DNA is TGCGCCAGCAGCTTGGGACAGACTGGAAACACCATATATTTT.

This clone has only a few counts. This chain joins TRBV29-1 and TRBJ2-7; maybe TRBD2 (5 bases). The CDR3 totals 15 residues. The germline V and J ends were trimmed by 3 bases and 2 bases, with 17 bases remaining between them. Germline lookup yields CDR1 SQVTM and CDR2 ANQGSEA. CDR3 region: CSVERAGKEAYEQYF. The CDR3 coding sequence is TGCAGCGTTGAGAGGGCAGGTAAAGAGGCCTACGAGCAGTACTTC.

This chain connects TRBV27 to TRBJ1-1, with a tentative D call TRBD1 (5 bases). This CDR3 is built from 14 residues. V lost 7 bases to trimming and J lost 1 base, with 13 bases between them. Germline assignment: CDR1 MNHEY and CDR2 SMNVEV (reference sequence). CDR3 bases: TGTGCCAGCACAAAACGGGGGGGGAACACTGAAGCTTTCTTT. Translated, it gives CASTKRGGNTEAFF.

V gene TRBV1 combines with J gene TRBJ1-3; TRBD1 is the table's D call and was not checked against the DNA. TRBV1 is a recognized pseudogene. This CDR3 region has 18 residues. The CDR3 loop reads CTSSQNPGQEIVRNTIYF. The CDR3 coding sequence is TGCACCAGCAGCCAGAATCCGGGACAGGAGATCGTTAGAAACACCATATATTTT.

The chain links TRBV19 to TRBJ2-7; perhaps TRBD1 as D (6 bases). The ends were cut back, 6 bases at V and 2 bases at J, with 14 bases in the middle. This CDR3 has 14 amino acids. Per germline, CDR1 LNHDA and CDR2 SQIVND (reference sequence). The CDR3 bases are TGTGCCAGTAGAAGGGACCGGACAGCCTACGAGCAGTACTTC. Its protein product is CASRRDRTAYEQYF.

This clone was observed a single time. The chain carries TRBV11-2 and TRBJ2-7, with D hard to call. Trimming pared 2 bases from V and 6 bases from J, leaving 8 bases between. The CDR3 length is 12 residues. CDR1 SGHAT and CDR2 FQNNGV come from the germline V gene. CDR3 in amino acids: CASSLPRGEQYF. In nucleotides, the CDR3 is TGTGCCAGCAGCTTACCGCGCGGCGAGCAGTACTTC.

The rearrangement links TRBV13 to TRBJ2-1, with D perhaps TRBD2 (6 bases). V was trimmed by 4 bases and J by 0 bases, leaving 13 bases between them. Germline CDR1 reads PRHDT; CDR2 reads FYEKMQ (reference sequence). The CDR3 is 16 residues long. The chain's CDR3 is CASSYLAVSSYNEQFF. CDR3 coding DNA: TGTGCCAGCAGCTACTTAGCGGTTAGCTCCTACAATGAGCAGTTCTTC.

A single count supports this clone. The V call is TRBV6-4, the J call TRBJ2-1; 10 bases align to TRBD2. The CDR3 is 15 residues long. Losses at the gene ends were 6 bases for V and 5 bases for J; bases not matched to a gene: 7. Looked up from germline, CDR1 is MRHNA and CDR2 is SNTAGT. The CDR3 loop reads CASSQTTSGHNEQFF. In nucleotides, the CDR3 is TGTGCCAGCAGCCAAACGACTAGCGGGCACAATGAGCAGTTCTTC.

V gene TRBV5-1 combines with J gene TRBJ2-5; D is unclear. In germline, CDR1 is SGHRS, CDR2 YFSETQ. The CDR3 length is 12 residues. Trimming removed 4 bases from V and 5 bases from J, with 9 bases in between. The CDR3 protein is CASSLRFETQYF. CDR3 nucleotide sequence: TGCGCCAGCAGCCTCCGTTTTGAGACCCAGTACTTC.

This clone was found once. The chain links TRBV4-1 to TRBJ2-1; 8 bases align to TRBD2. The CDR3 spans 16 residues. The V and J ends lost 0 bases and 4 bases, in that order; junction bases with no gene match: 5. Germline CDR1 is MGHRA and CDR2 is YSYEKL. The CDR3 loop is CASSQDASGQYNEQFF. Written as DNA, the CDR3 is TGCGCCAGCAGCCAAGACGCTAGCGGGCAATACAATGAGCAGTTCTTC.

The genes are TRBV11-2 and TRBJ2-6, with D perhaps TRBD1 (6 bases). Germline CDR1 SGHAT, CDR2 FQNNGV. Trimming left V 8 bases short and J 4 bases short, with 21 bases between. CDR3 length: 17 residues. This CDR3 reads CASSPTGRGSGANVLTF. The CDR3 DNA reads TGTGCCAGCTCGCCCACCGGCAGGGGAAGCGGGGCCAACGTCCTGACTTTC.

This clone was found once. The genes are TRBV7-8 and TRBJ1-6; unclear D gene. From germline, CDR1 is SGHVS and CDR2 FQNEAQ. V was shortened by 1 base and J by 0 bases, with 10 bases between the two germline ends. This CDR3 spans 17 amino acids. The CDR3 region is CASSLGLGSSYNSPLHF. CDR3 bases: TGTGCCAGCAGCTTAGGGCTGGGCAGCTCCTATAATTCACCCCTCCACTTT.

CDR3 sequence: CASSTRQGTSEAFF. The CDR3 DNA sequence: TGTGCCAGCAGTACCCGACAGGGCACCAGTGAAGCTTTCTTT. This chain connects TRBV28 to TRBJ1-1; TRBD1 aligns across 7 bases. In germline, CDR1 is MDHEN, CDR2 SYDVKM. J was trimmed by 7 bases and V by 5 bases; bases with no gene match: 10. The CDR3 sequence is 14 residues long.

The rearrangement uses TRBV2 and TRBJ1-3; 11 bases line up with TRBD1. This CDR3 spans 17 amino acids. V lost 3 bases and J lost 1; bases outside the gene matches: 5. Germline V gene lookup returns CDR1 SNHLY and CDR2 FYNNEI. This CDR3 reads CASSDLGTGGSGNTIYF. The DNA for the CDR3 is TGTGCCAGCAGTGATCTAGGGACAGGGGGTTCTGGAAACACCATATATTTT.

The gene calls are TRBV28 and TRBJ2-1; 8 nucleotides line up with TRBD2. There are 16 residues in the CDR3. With 2 bases clipped from V and 0 bases from J, the junction kept 3 bases outside the gene matches. CDR1 and CDR2 (germline): MDHEN, SYDVKM. The CDR3 here is CASSLGLAGSYNEQFF. CDR3 nucleotide sequence: TGTGCCAGCAGTTTAGGGCTAGCGGGCTCCTACAATGAGCAGTTCTTC.

V and J are TRBV19 and TRBJ1-6; 8 bases align to TRBD1. The CDR3 has 17 residues. CDR1 is LNHDA and CDR2 is SQIVND in the germline V gene (reference sequence). With 0 bases clipped from V and 9 bases from J, the junction kept 10 bases outside the gene matches. CDR3 DNA: TGTGCCAGTAGTATAGAGCCAGGGGGCTCGAAGTTTTCACCCCTCCACTTT. Translation gives CASSIEPGGSKFSPLHF.

CDR3 sequence (DNA): TGTGCCAGCAGCCCCCTCGGGGGGATCTCGGGGGAGACCCAGTACTTC. Protein: CASSPLGGISGETQYF. The chain uses TRBV7-3 and TRBJ2-5; TRBD2 matches at 7 bases. Per the germline V gene, CDR1 is SGHTA and CDR2 is FQGTGA. V dropped 5 bases and J dropped 5; count of bases not matched to a gene: 14. CDR3 length: 16 residues. The full variable domain, in which reference TRBV7-3 and TRBJ2-5 provide the parts outside the CDR3, is GAGVSQTPSNKVTEKGKYVELRCDPISGHTALYWYRQSLGQGPEFLIYFQGTGAADDSGLPNDRFFAVRPEGSVSTLKIQRTERGDSAVYLCASSPLGGISGETQYFGPGTRLLVL.

The rearrangement uses TRBV11-2 and TRBJ2-1, with D possibly matching TRBD2 (6 bases). Germline CDR1 is SGHAT and CDR2 is FQNNGV. The V gene lost 5 bases and the J gene lost 8 bases, with 16 bases spanning the gap. The CDR3 is made up of 14 amino acids. CDR3 DNA sequence: TGTGCCAGCAGCCCCGGACTACAATCCGATGAGCAGTTCTTC. Amino acids: CASSPGLQSDEQFF.